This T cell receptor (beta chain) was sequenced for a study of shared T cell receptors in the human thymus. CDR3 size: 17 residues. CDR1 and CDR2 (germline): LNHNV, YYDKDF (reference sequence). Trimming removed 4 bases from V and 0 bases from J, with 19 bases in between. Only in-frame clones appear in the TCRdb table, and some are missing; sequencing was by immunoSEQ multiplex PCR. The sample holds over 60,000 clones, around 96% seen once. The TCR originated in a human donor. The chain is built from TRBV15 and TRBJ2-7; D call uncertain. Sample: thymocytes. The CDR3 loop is CATSKTPGRPFSYEQYF. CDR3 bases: TGTGCCACCAGCAAAACGCCTGGTCGACCATTCTCCTACGAGCAGTACTTC.